Below, 20 T cell receptor beta chains from the same sample are listed, as sequenced in a study of tumor and adjacent non-tumor tissue in lung cancer. A modified ARM-PCR protocol with three rounds of nested PCR amplified TCRbeta. TCRdb itself ran the multiplex PCR reads through MiXCR, one entry per CDR3 protein. The data show approximately 150,000 distinct CDR3 sequences, around 65% seen once. No cell sorting was done before RNA was extracted from the tissue. Sequencing input: lung tumor tissue. These TCRs come from a man in his sixties with small cell lung cancer.

A remark on this clonotype: The junction and the germline gene differ at one end; a read error may be behind it. This chain joins TRBV20-1 and TRBJ2-1; 7 positions match TRBD2. Germline V gene lookup returns CDR1 DFQATT and CDR2 SNEGSKA (reference sequence). CDR3 length: 16 residues. The CDR3 spells CSARDLFELAPDEQFF. DNA for the CDR3: TGCAGTGCTAGAGATCTATTCGAACTAGCGCCGGATGAACAGTTCTTC.

This clonotype was picked up many times. The V gene is TRBV6-5, the J gene TRBJ2-5, with TRBD2 matching over 7 bases. The germline CDR1 and CDR2 sequences are MNHEY and SVGAGI. CDR3 length equals 14 residues. J was trimmed by 5 bases and V by 5 bases; bases with no gene match: 8. The DNA of the CDR3 is TGTGCCAGCAGTGGACTAGGAACCTTCGAGACCCAGTACTTC. The encoded protein is CASSGLGTFETQYF.

Comment on this clonotype: Mismatch with germline at one junction end may stem from a read error. The chain recombines TRBV6-1 with TRBJ2-7; 11 nucleotides align to TRBD1. Germline CDR1 reads MNHNS; CDR2 reads SASEGT. The CDR3 is 15 amino acids. The CDR3 region is CASSDSGTGGHEQYF. DNA for the CDR3: TGTGCCAGTAGTGATTCCGGGACAGGGGGTCACGAGCAGTACTTC.

Of note for this clonotype: A much larger clone differs from this one at a single base, so this may be a read error. The J gene is TRBJ2-1, the V gene TRBV20-1; the D gene is possibly TRBD2 (6 bases). This CDR3 spans 15 amino acids. From germline, CDR1 is DFQATT and CDR2 SNEGSKA (reference sequence). CDR3: CSVRVRTTPYNEQFF. CDR3 nucleotides: TGCAGTGTTAGAGTACGGACTACCCCCTACAATGAGCAGTTCTTC.

As for this clonotype: It may be a read error: a sequence one base away is much more abundant. V gene TRBV4-2 combines with J gene TRBJ2-2; tentative D call: TRBD2 (6 bases). Germline CDR1 LGHNA, CDR2 YNFKEQ. This CDR3 is built from 15 residues. The CDR3 region is CASSQGLGGTGELVF. CDR3 DNA sequence: TGTGCCAGCAGCCAAGGACTAGGAGGCACCGGGGAGCTGGTTTTT.

A word on this clonotype: A much larger clone lies a single base off, so this may be a read error. V gene TRBV20-1 combines with J gene TRBJ2-6, with a tentative D call TRBD2 (5 bases). Germline CDR1 is DFQATT and CDR2 is SNEGSKA (reference sequence). The CDR3 has 14 amino acids. The CDR3 DNA is TGCAGTACTAGACCCGGTTCCGGGGCCAACGTCCTGACTTTC. Translated: CSTRPGSGANVLTF.

With respect to this clonotype: A much larger clone differs from this one at a single base, so this may be a read error. V is TRBV6-1 and J is TRBJ2-3; no reliable D call. The CDR3 totals 16 residues. The V end was cut by 2 bases, the J end by 0 bases, with 12 bases between. Germline CDR1 reads MNHNS; CDR2 reads SASEGT. The CDR3 DNA reads as TGTGCCAGCAGTGAAAGGGCAGCGTCTAGCACAGATACGCAGTATTTT. Amino acid sequence: CASSERAASSTDTQYF.

About this clonotype: An end of the junction differs from the germline gene, which may be a read error. CDR3 loop: CASSRGQGSSYTF. CDR3 DNA sequence: TGTGCCAGCAGCCGAGGACAGGGAAGTAGCTACACATTC. The chain combines TRBV11-2 with TRBJ1-2, with 8 bases that match TRBD1. CDR1 and CDR2 from the germline V gene are SGHAT and FQNNGV. CDR3 size: 13 residues. The full variable domain, rest sourced from reference TRBV11-2 and TRBJ1-2, is EAGVAQSPRYKIIEKRQSVAFWCNPISGHATLYWYQQILGQGPKLLIQFQNNGVVDDSQLPKDRFSAERLKGVDSTLKIQPAKLEDSAVYLCASSRGQGSSYTFGSGTRLTVV.

As to this clonotype: Given a much more abundant clone one base away, this may be a read error. V gene TRBV5-1 combines with J gene TRBJ2-7, with D maybe TRBD1 (5 bases). The CDR3 runs 20 residues. The germline CDR1 and CDR2 sequences are SGHRS and YFSETQ. The V and J ends lost 1 base and 6 bases respectively, with 32 bases between them. The CDR3 loop reads CASSLFAMSTGERVVSEQYF. As DNA, the CDR3 is TGCGCCAGCAGCTTGTTCGCGATGTCCACAGGCGAACGAGTTGTGTCCGAGCAGTACTTC.

As concerns this clonotype: The junction shows a germline mismatch at one end, possibly a read error. The rearrangement uses TRBV20-1 and TRBJ2-7, with TRBD2 matching 10 bases. The CDR3 length is 13 residues. The germline gives CDR1 DFQATT, CDR2 SNEGSKA (reference sequence). This CDR3 reads CSAILAGAYEEYF. CDR3 nucleotide sequence: TGCAGTGCTATTCTAGCGGGAGCCTACGAGGAGTACTTC.

The chain recombines TRBV5-4 with TRBJ1-6; perhaps TRBD1 as D (6 bases). This CDR3 has 19 residues. Germline CDR1 reads SGHNT; CDR2 reads YYREEE (reference sequence). The V and J ends lost 2 bases and 8 bases respectively, with 26 bases between them. The CDR3 loop is CASSFTKSAPDRAHSPLHF. The DNA of the CDR3 is TGTGCCAGCAGCTTTACCAAAAGCGCGCCGGACAGAGCGCATTCACCCCTCCACTTT.

For this clonotype: This likely comes from a read error, as the CDR3 has no conserved phenylalanine or tryptophan at its end. The CDR3: CVSSFTQGLALETQYL. In DNA, the CDR3 is TGTGTCAGCAGCTTTACCCAGGGACTAGCTTTAGAGACCCAGTACTTA. This rearrangement joins TRBV11-2 to TRBJ2-5; TRBD2 aligns across 9 bases. CDR1 is SGHAT, CDR2 FQNNGV, per germline. This CDR3 contains 16 residues.

This clonotype has only a few counts. This chain uses TRBV4-1 with TRBJ2-3; possibly TRBD2 for D (6 bases). V lost 5 bases, J lost 5 bases, and 17 bases lay in between. The germline CDR1 and CDR2 sequences are MGHRA and YSYEKL. CDR3 length equals 15 residues. Here the CDR3 DNA reads TGCGCCAGCAGCTACCGGGGCGGGATAATAGATACGCAGTATTTT. This codes for CASSYRGGIIDTQYF.

As concerns this clonotype: The junction departs from germline at one end; a sequencing error may be responsible. This chain connects TRBV20-1 to TRBJ2-1; 8 bases are a match to TRBD2. In germline, CDR1 is DFQATT, CDR2 SNEGSKA (reference sequence). The CDR3 length is 13 residues. This chain's CDR3 is CSATSGSINEHFF. CDR3 in DNA: TGCAGTGCTACGAGCGGGAGTATCAATGAGCACTTCTTC.

Note on this clonotype: A clone one base away is much larger, so this may be a read error. This sequence joins TRBV29-1 and TRBJ2-3, with D possibly matching TRBD1 (5 bases). This CDR3 is 14 amino acids long. Germline V lookup: CDR1 SQVTM, CDR2 ANQGSEA. The CDR3 nucleotides read TGCAGCGTCCCCGAGGACGGTCAAGGGGATATGCAGTATTTT. It yields the protein CSVPEDGQGDMQYF.

This clonotype has just a few counts. This sequence joins TRBV29-1 and TRBJ2-1, with 8 bases matching TRBD1. The germline V gene has CDR1 SQVTM and CDR2 ANQGSEA. V shed 4 bases and J 14 bases; nucleotides not matched to a gene: 7. The CDR3 runs 11 residues. This chain's CDR3 is CSVATQGEEFF. The CDR3 DNA reads TGCAGCGTTGCAACACAGGGGGAAGAGTTCTTC.

This clonotype was seen many times. The J gene is TRBJ2-1, the V gene TRBV11-3; 9 nucleotides agree with TRBD2. Germline V CDR1 and CDR2: SGHNT, YENEEA. CDR3 length: 15 residues. The J segment lost 9 bases and the V segment lost 1 base, leaving 7 bases of the junction unmatched. The chain's CDR3 is CASSLGGGRAGEQFF. Written as DNA, the CDR3 is TGTGCCAGCAGCTTAGGGGGCGGGAGGGCCGGTGAGCAGTTCTTC.

V is TRBV12-3 or TRBV12-4 and J is TRBJ2-5; D perhaps matches TRBD2 (5 bases). V lost 8 bases to trimming and J lost 5 bases, with 15 bases between them. The CDR3 contains 13 residues. CDR3 in amino acids: CASLPPWRETQYF. In nucleotides, the CDR3 is TGTGCCAGCCTGCCCCCTTGGAGGGAGACCCAGTACTTC.

A remark on this clonotype: Since a much larger clone is just one base distant, this may be a read error. The rearrangement uses TRBV20-1 and TRBJ2-5; D is unclear. CDR1 and CDR2 (germline): DFQATT, SNEGSKA (reference sequence). The V and J ends lost 1 base and 5 bases respectively, with 11 bases between them. The CDR3 covers 13 residues. DNA of the CDR3: TGCAGTGCTAGAGTCCTGGTAGGGGAGACCCAGTACTTC. It specifies CSARVLVGETQYF.

Comment on this clonotype: The junction does not match germline at one end; this may be a read error. The chain couples TRBV6-5 to TRBJ2-1, with 9 bases that match TRBD2. This CDR3 contains 20 residues. The germline V gene has CDR1 MNHEY and CDR2 SVGAGI. The CDR3: CPSSYSRFSGSRHSYNEQFF. The CDR3 DNA reads as TGTCCCAGCAGCTACTCGAGGTTTAGCGGGAGTCGTCACTCCTACAATGAGCAGTTCTTC.